The 9 T cell receptor beta chains in this list originate from one sample, sequenced in a study of T cell clonality in common variable immunodeficiency. Measured with immunoSEQ multiplex PCR; TCRdb has only the in-frame clones, and not every one. The sample includes some 53,000 clones, none of them occurring once. The sample taken for sequencing was peripheral blood mononuclear cells. The receptors originated from a person between 18 and 75 years old in good health.

This clone has a count of ten or more. The read gets to within 3 residues of the CDR3 end, and the germline J gene fills in the rest. V and J are TRBV11-2 and TRBJ2-7, with D perhaps matching TRBD1 or TRBD2 (5 bases each). V was clipped by 0 bases and J by 3 bases, with 9 bases between them. Germline V gene sequence: CDR1 SGHAT, CDR2 FQNNGV. The CDR3 is 14 residues long. The CDR3 region is CASSLDEGSYEQYF. CDR3 DNA, as far as it was read: TGTGCCAGCAGCTTAGATGAGGGGAGCTACGAG.

This clone occurred many times. Read coverage stops 3 residues before the CDR3 terminus; the germline J gene supplies the remainder. V and J are TRBV19 and TRBJ2-5, with 7 bases matching TRBD1. V dropped 5 bases and J dropped 5; count of bases not matched to a gene: 11. The CDR3 is 15 amino acids. Germline assignment: CDR1 LNHDA and CDR2 SQIVND (reference sequence). Incomplete CDR3 DNA: TGTGCCAGTAGTCCAGGGGGTGCATCTTGGGAGACC. Translating it yields CASSPGGASWET. The full CDR3 protein is CASSPGGASWETQYF. Filled out from reference TRBV19 and TRBJ2-5, the complete variable domain reads DGGITQSPKYLFRKEGQNVTLSCEQNLNHDAMYWYRQDPGQGLRLIYYSQIVNDFQKGDIAEGYSVSREKKESFPLTVTSAQKNPTAFYLCASSPGGASWETQYFGPGTRLLVL.

This clone has ten or more counts. The CDR3 is cut off 3 residues early in the read; its end comes from the germline J gene. This chain links TRBV19 with TRBJ2-2, with D unresolved. CDR1 and CDR2 from the germline V gene are LNHDA and SQIVND (reference sequence). V was trimmed by 3 bases and J by 2 bases, leaving 10 bases between them. The CDR3 loop spans 15 amino acids. CDR3 DNA, as far as it was read: TGTGCCAGTAGTATTTCCAAGCTTAACACCGGGGAG. Its protein is CASSISKLNTGE. The whole CDR3 sequence reads CASSISKLNTGELFF.

The sequenced part of the CDR3 DNA is TGTGCCAGCAGCGAAGGCACTAGCGGGACAGATACG. Translation gives CASSEGTSGTDT. The entire CDR3 reads CASSEGTSGTDTQYF. The rearrangement links TRBV7-3 to TRBJ2-3, with 9 positions matching TRBD2. The CDR3 end lies 3 residues beyond the end of the read and is filled in from the germline J gene. V lost 5 bases, J lost 3 bases, and 6 bases stayed unmatched. Germline V gene sequence: CDR1 SGHTA, CDR2 FQGTGA. The CDR3 is 15 residues long.

At least ten counts were recorded for this clone. The sequenced fragment ends 3 residues before the CDR3 boundary, so the rest is inferred from the germline J gene. V gene TRBV20-1 combines with J gene TRBJ2-7; 9 nucleotides line up with TRBD1. V shed 7 bases, J shed 4 bases, and the junction held 5 bases outside the gene matches. The germline V gene encodes CDR1 DFQATT and CDR2 SNEGSKA (reference sequence). The CDR3 is 12 residues long. The CDR3 here is CSGKDRGYEQYF. The sequenced CDR3 bases are TGCAGTGGGAAGGACAGGGGATACGAG.

As for this clone: This clone may be a read error of a much larger clone one base away. The CDR3 end falls 3 residues outside the read, so it is completed with the germline J gene. Other DNA sequences in this specimen translate into the identical CDR3. This sequence joins TRBV7-9 and TRBJ1-3; 8 bases line up with TRBD1. Germline lookup yields CDR1 SEHNR and CDR2 FQNEAQ (reference sequence). The CDR3 covers 15 residues. Incomplete CDR3 DNA: TGTGCCAGCAGCCCATACAGGGGGAATTTGGACACG. Encoded protein: CASSPYRGNLDT. The CDR3 in full is CASSPYRGNLDTIYF.

Note on this clone: Just one base apart from a much larger clone, this may be a read error. The read ends 3 residues before the CDR3 terminus; that terminus is restored from the germline J gene. The chain carries TRBV7-3 and TRBJ2-2; tentative D call: TRBD2 (5 bases). The CDR3 has 15 residues. From germline, CDR1 is SGHTA and CDR2 FQGTGA. The covered CDR3 bases are TGTGCCAGCAGCTTAATGGGCGGCCGGGGAGAAAAG. It translates to CASSLMGGRGEK. The full CDR3 protein is CASSLMGGRGEKLFF.

This clone showed up many times. The CDR3 end is not reached by the read, which stops 3 residues before it; the germline J gene fills it in. The J gene is TRBJ1-1, the V gene TRBV19, with a weak D call TRBD1 (6 bases). Germline CDR1 is LNHDA and CDR2 is SQIVND (reference sequence). V shed 2 bases and J shed 3 bases, with 7 bases lying between them. The CDR3 covers 13 residues. The CDR3: CASSIYRDTEAFF. The CDR3 DNA, read in part, is TGTGCCAGTAGTATATACAGGGACACTGAA.

This clone has at least ten counts. The read comes to an end 3 residues before the CDR3 does, leaving the germline J gene to fill in the end. The chain has TRBV7-2 and TRBJ1-6, with 9 bases aligning to TRBD1. The CDR3 has 15 amino acids. The V and J ends lost 3 bases and 9 bases, in that order; junction bases with no gene match: 6. The germline CDR1 and CDR2 sequences are SGHTA and FQGNSA. The CDR3 region is CASSFGTGNISPLHF. The sequenced part of the CDR3 DNA is TGTGCCAGCAGCTTTGGGACAGGGAACATTTCACCC.